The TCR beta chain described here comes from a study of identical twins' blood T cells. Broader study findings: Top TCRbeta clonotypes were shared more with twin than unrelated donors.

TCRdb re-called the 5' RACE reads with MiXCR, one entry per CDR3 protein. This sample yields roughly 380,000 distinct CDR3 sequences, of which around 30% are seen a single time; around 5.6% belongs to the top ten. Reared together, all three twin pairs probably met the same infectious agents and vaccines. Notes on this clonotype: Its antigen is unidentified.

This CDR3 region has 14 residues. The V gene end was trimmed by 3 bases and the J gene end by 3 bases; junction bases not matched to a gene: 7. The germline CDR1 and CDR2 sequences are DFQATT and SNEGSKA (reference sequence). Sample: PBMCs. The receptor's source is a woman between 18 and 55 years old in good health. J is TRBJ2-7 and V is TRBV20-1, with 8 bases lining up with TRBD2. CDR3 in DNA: TGCAGTGCTAGGGACCCCGGGGGGGTCTACGAGCAGTACTTC. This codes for CSARDPGGVYEQYF.